These T cell receptor beta chains were read from a single sample in a study of blood T cell repertoires in COVID-19. The method was immunoSEQ multiplex PCR; TCRdb's version includes in-frame clones alone and lacks a portion of them. Found here are 200,000 or so clones, about 88% of them singletons; the top ten hold 6.2%. What was sequenced was peripheral blood. The source is a woman between 40 and 50 years old who had recovered from COVID-19. Both conserved end residues are part of each CDR3. The order of the fields is clone size, J gene, V gene, D gene, CDR3 DNA, CDR3 protein. The D gene is left open where the match is weak. A clone size is listed for some rows: how often the clone was seen (once, few, many), or a class if it is expanded.

clone_size: NA; j_call: TRBJ1-1; v_call: TRBV19; d_call: TRBD1; cdr3_nt: TGTGCCAGTACAGGCAGGGGGGTGGGGACTGAAGCTTTCTTT; cdr3_aa: CASTGRGVGTEAFF
clone_size: NA; j_call: TRBJ1-1; v_call: TRBV6-5; d_call: NA; cdr3_nt: TGTGCCAGCAGCGGCCCCGGGGGGACTGAAGCTTTCTTT; cdr3_aa: CASSGPGGTEAFF
clone_size: NA; j_call: TRBJ2-3; v_call: TRBV7-6; d_call: TRBD1; cdr3_nt: TGTGCCAGCAGCTTACGGACAGGGGGCTTAGGGGATACGCAGTATTTT; cdr3_aa: CASSLRTGGLGDTQYF
clone_size: NA; j_call: TRBJ1-2; v_call: TRBV29-1; d_call: TRBD1; cdr3_nt: TGCAGCGTCTCGGACAGGGTTCTTGGCTACACCTTC; cdr3_aa: CSVSDRVLGYTF
clone_size: once; j_call: TRBJ2-7; v_call: TRBV29-1; d_call: NA; cdr3_nt: TGCAGCGTTGAATCCCCAGGGTTTAGTTACGAGCAGTACTTC; cdr3_aa: CSVESPGFSYEQYF
clone_size: NA; j_call: TRBJ1-2; v_call: TRBV28; d_call: TRBD1; cdr3_nt: TGTGCCAGCAGTTTTGACAGGGTTGTTGGCTACACCTTC; cdr3_aa: CASSFDRVVGYTF
clone_size: NA; j_call: TRBJ2-7; v_call: TRBV6-2/TRBV6-3; d_call: TRBD1; cdr3_nt: TGTGCCAGCAGTTATGTCGGGACAGAATGGGACGAGCAGTACTTC; cdr3_aa: CASSYVGTEWDEQYF
clone_size: NA; j_call: TRBJ2-6; v_call: TRBV7-2; d_call: TRBD1; cdr3_nt: TGTGCCAGCAGCTGGACAGGTTTGAGCTCTGGGGCCAACGTCCTGACTTTC; cdr3_aa: CASSWTGLSSGANVLTF
clone_size: NA; j_call: TRBJ2-3; v_call: TRBV24-1; d_call: TRBD2; cdr3_nt: TGTGCCACCAGTGATAGCGTAGCGGGAGTCACGCAGTATTTT; cdr3_aa: CATSDSVAGVTQYF
clone_size: NA; j_call: TRBJ1-1; v_call: TRBV11-2; d_call: NA; cdr3_nt: TGTGCCAGCAGCCTCACGGACAGTACTGAAGCTTTCTTT; cdr3_aa: CASSLTDSTEAFF
clone_size: NA; j_call: TRBJ2-3; v_call: TRBV5-6; d_call: TRBD2; cdr3_nt: TGTGCCAGCAGCTGGGCTAGCGGGGCTAGCACAGATACGCAGTATTTT; cdr3_aa: CASSWASGASTDTQYF
clone_size: NA; j_call: TRBJ2-6; v_call: TRBV28; d_call: NA; cdr3_nt: TGTGCCAGCAAACCCACGGGGATCACCTCTGGGGCCAACGTCCTGACTTTC; cdr3_aa: CASKPTGITSGANVLTF
clone_size: NA; j_call: TRBJ2-3; v_call: TRBV18; d_call: TRBD2; cdr3_nt: TGTGCCAGCTCACCCCCCCCGGTTAGCGGGAGCATTACGAGGAATTTT; cdr3_aa: CASSPPPVSGSITRNF
clone_size: once; j_call: TRBJ2-7; v_call: TRBV5-1; d_call: NA; cdr3_nt: TGCGCCAGCAGCCCGTGGGGGGCCTACGAGCAGTACTTC; cdr3_aa: CASSPWGAYEQYF
clone_size: NA; j_call: TRBJ1-4; v_call: TRBV6-1; d_call: NA; cdr3_nt: TGTGCCAGCAGTGAACGCGGGGGTAATGAAAAACTGTTTTTT; cdr3_aa: CASSERGGNEKLFF
clone_size: few; j_call: TRBJ2-2; v_call: TRBV7-3; d_call: NA; cdr3_nt: TGTGCCAGCAGCTCGGACAGTTTATCCACCGGGGAGCTGTTTTTT; cdr3_aa: CASSSDSLSTGELFF